The rows below give T cell receptor beta chains drawn from one sample of a study of T cell responses to AZD1222 COVID-19 vaccine. The table came from immunoSEQ multiplex PCR; TCRdb's copy has only in-frame clones and leaves some out. The table lists over 100,000 clones, approximately 90% of them singletons. Sequencing used peripheral blood, obtained on day 0 of AZD1222 vaccination. These receptors were collected from an adult in good health. Both conserved end residues are trimmed from each CDR3. The order of the fields is V gene, J gene, CDR3 protein.

TRBV30,TRBJ2-3,AWSGATPASGRSTTQY
TRBV10-3,TRBJ2-5,AISESTMNPSFTVTSGTQY
TRBV19,TRBJ2-2,ASGATNTGELF
TRBV30,TRBJ1-1,AGHRLEAF
TRBV12-3/TRBV12-4,TRBJ1-1,ASSRTTEAF
TRBV5-1,TRBJ1-2,ASSENLGRYGYT
TRBV10-3,TRBJ1-5,AISETINQPQH
TRBV30,TRBJ2-5,AWRKGVQETQY
TRBV15,TRBJ2-3,ATSNRESTDTQY
TRBV6-1,TRBJ2-1,ASRRGQNYNEQF
TRBV6-5,TRBJ1-3,ATTGGLSGNTIY
TRBV4-2,TRBJ1-3,ASIGEGGNTIY
TRBV12-3/TRBV12-4,TRBJ1-1,ASSLETEAF
TRBV27,TRBJ2-3,ASSLLSAISTDTQY
TRBV7-2,TRBJ2-5,ASSLDTASGAEETQY
TRBV2,TRBJ1-1,ASRDGSERTEAF
TRBV3-1/TRBV3-2,TRBJ2-5,ASSPRGGVQETQY
TRBV6-1,TRBJ1-2,ASSEEGYGYT
TRBV11-2,TRBJ1-4,ASSRTGDEKLF
TRBV7-2,TRBJ1-1,ASSLTRENTEAF
TRBV18,TRBJ1-2,ASSPGRVTNYGYT
TRBV5-1,TRBJ1-3,ASTEGNTIY
TRBV20-1,TRBJ2-1,STIGYNEQF
TRBV24-1,TRBJ1-2,ATSDNRQGRGYT
TRBV27,TRBJ1-1,ASSLSGRVNTEAF
TRBV10-3,TRBJ1-5,AISEEGSNQPQH
TRBV7-9,TRBJ1-1,ASSSPGQGIMNTEAF
TRBV7-9,TRBJ1-1,ASSLGDRANTEAF
TRBV19,TRBJ1-5,ASSIRQGLYSNQPQH
TRBV18,TRBJ1-1,ASSPSTGHANTEAF
TRBV6-5,TRBJ1-1,ASSYGGTGRPTEAF
TRBV30,TRBJ2-3,AWSPHPGTSVTQY
TRBV5-5,TRBJ1-2,ASSLGSYGYT
TRBV2,TRBJ2-5,ASSDPRPETQY
TRBV6-5,TRBJ2-1,ASSFPGQGHNEQF
TRBV5-1,TRBJ2-1,ASGRTSGAYNEQF
TRBV7-2,TRBJ1-1,ASSSLFKGDTEAF
TRBV30,TRBJ1-3,AWSARDTDNTIY
TRBV18,TRBJ1-3,ASSPTPGVSGNTIY
TRBV23-1,TRBJ1-1,ASSQSKHTEAF
TRBV30,TRBJ1-5,AWSVREDQPQH
TRBV19,TRBJ1-2,ASSIPGGNYGYT
TRBV10-3,TRBJ2-7,AIRGTSGGYEQY
TRBV7-8,TRBJ2-3,ASSSILAGWADTQY
TRBV6-5,TRBJ2-2,ASSYQRTNTGELF
TRBV5-1,TRBJ1-1,ASSLIKGLYTEAF
TRBV19,TRBJ1-1,ASSIPNRGKAF
TRBV6-6,TRBJ1-5,ASSYPAGSNQPQH
TRBV21-1,TRBJ1-1,ASSLMQGTMNTEAF
TRBV5-1,TRBJ1-6,ASSLGGTARSYNSPLH
TRBV19,TRBJ1-1,ASSIGQAMTLNTEAF
TRBV5-5,TRBJ2-3,ASSLGDTQY
TRBV21-1,TRBJ2-5,ASSTRTSGGARETQY
TRBV6-2/TRBV6-3,TRBJ2-2,ASSTPGRERAGELF
TRBV14,TRBJ1-1,ASSLTGSGTEAF